These T cell receptor beta chains were read from a single sample in a study of Ad26.COV2.S vaccination and SARS-CoV-2 variants. TCRdb's table, derived via immunoSEQ multiplex PCR, lists solely in-frame clones and lacks some. The table records hundreds of thousands of clones, 80% to 90% of them present only once. The specimen was peripheral blood, collected in a trial of Ad26.COV2.S vaccine versus placebo. The receptors come from a person between 18 and 59 years old who received the Ad26.COV2.S COVID-19 vaccine or a placebo. CDR3s include the opening cysteine and the closing phenylalanine or tryptophan. The D gene is left open where the match is weak. Not every row has a clone size; where given, it reads once, few, many or a size class.

TGTGCCAGCAGCTTAGTCTACGGACTGCACTTTAAGACCAATGAGCAGTTCTTC CASSLVYGLHFKTNEQFF TRBV11-2 . . TRBJ2-1
TGCGCCAGCAGCCAAGATCGGTCGGGGAACTATGGCTACACCTTC CASSQDRSGNYGYTF TRBV4-3 . . TRBJ1-2
TGTGCCAGCAGCTTGGGGGCGGGAGGGTACCAAGAGACCCAGTACTTC CASSLGAGGYQETQYF TRBV5-5 once TRBD2 TRBJ2-5
TGTGCCAGCAGCTTCTCTCTGGACAGGGGTCAGCCCCAGCATTTT CASSFSLDRGQPQHF TRBV13 . TRBD1 TRBJ1-5
TGTGCCAGTAGTAGGGAACGAACCGGCGCAGATACGCAGTATTTT CASSRERTGADTQYF TRBV19 . . TRBJ2-3
TGCGCCACCCAAAAAGGGGGCGGCAATCAGCCCCAGCATTTT CATQKGGGNQPQHF TRBV23-1 . TRBD1 TRBJ1-5
TGTGCCAGCAGCGACGTCAGGGCGCGAGATTCACCCCTCCACTTT CASSDVRARDSPLHF TRBV4-2 . . TRBJ1-6
TGTGCCAGTAGTATAGCCCCGATCAATCTGAACGAGCAGTACTTC CASSIAPINLNEQYF TRBV19 once . TRBJ2-7
TGTGCCAGCAGCACCATCAGGGGGGCGGGGGTTGATGAGCAGTTCTTC CASSTIRGAGVDEQFF TRBV11-3 . . TRBJ2-1
TGTGCCAGCAGCCCGAACCCCGGGGGCTACGAGCAGTACTTC CASSPNPGGYEQYF TRBV7-3 . . TRBJ2-7
TGTGCCAGCAGAACAACAGGGGTAATGTACGAGCAGTACTTC CASRTTGVMYEQYF TRBV2 . TRBD1 TRBJ2-7
TGTGCCAGCAGTTTATTGTCTAGCAACACCGGGGAGCTGTTTTTT CASSLLSSNTGELFF TRBV27 . . TRBJ2-2
TGTGCTAGTGGTTCAGGGGAGGCCTCTCAGCCCCAGCATTTT CASGSGEASQPQHF TRBV12-5 . . TRBJ1-5
TGCGCCAGCAGCTCGAGTACAGGGGTTAGCTCCTACGAGCAGTACTTC CASSSSTGVSSYEQYF TRBV5-1 . TRBD1 TRBJ2-7
TGTGCCAGCAGCCAAGATGACTCCTACGAGCAGTACTTC CASSQDDSYEQYF TRBV4-2 . . TRBJ2-7
TGTGCCAGCAGTCCTGACAACTCTGGGGCCAACGTCCTGACTTTC CASSPDNSGANVLTF TRBV7-3 . . TRBJ2-6
TGTGCCACCAGTGTAGGGGGGAGCTCCTACAATGAGCAGTTCTTC CATSVGGSSYNEQFF TRBV24-1 . . TRBJ2-1
TGTGCCACCAGCAGAGGCCGGGACAGGGGTTACAATGAGCAGTTCTTC CATSRGRDRGYNEQFF TRBV15 . TRBD1 TRBJ2-1
TGCGCCAGCAGCTTTCAATCTCATCAGCAGTTCTTC CASSFQSHQQFF TRBV5-1 . . TRBJ2-1
TGTGCCAGCAGCCTTGACAGGGGAAACTATGGCTACACCTTC CASSLDRGNYGYTF TRBV5-4 . TRBD1 TRBJ1-2
TGCGCCAGCAGCCAAGATCCCGGGTTGGGTCAGCCCCAGCATTTT CASSQDPGLGQPQHF TRBV4-1 . . TRBJ1-5
TGTGCCAGCAGCTTAGGGGGTCCCAATGAGCAGTTCTTC CASSLGGPNEQFF TRBV7-2 . . TRBJ2-1
TGCGCCAGCAGCCAAGGCAGGGATCCCTACAATGAGCAGTTCTTC CASSQGRDPYNEQFF TRBV4-1 . . TRBJ2-1
TGTGCCGCGCCTTCCCCAACTGGAAACACCATATATTTT CAAPSPTGNTIYF TRBV6-5 . . TRBJ1-3
TGTGCCAGCGGGGACCTTTTGAGCTCCTACAATGAGCAGTTCTTC CASGDLLSSYNEQFF TRBV27 . . TRBJ2-1
TGTGCCAGCAGCTTAGAAAGGGGGATCGCGCTGGCAGATACGCAGTATTTT CASSLERGIALADTQYF TRBV7-8 . . TRBJ2-3
TGTGCCAGTAGTATACGAGGACAGACATCTATAGGCTACGAGCAGTACTTC CASSIRGQTSIGYEQYF TRBV19 . . TRBJ2-7
TGCAGCGTTGAACTTGAGGCAGGGGGCTACTACAATGAGCAGTTCTTC CSVELEAGGYYNEQFF TRBV29-1 . TRBD1 TRBJ2-1
TGTGCCAGCAGCCCCAGGGCTACTGGCTACACCTTC CASSPRATGYTF TRBV2 . . TRBJ1-2
TGTGCCAGCACCCTGACAGGGGGCGGATCACCCCTCCACTTT CASTLTGGGSPLHF TRBV6-5 . TRBD1 TRBJ1-6
TGTGCCAGTAGTCCGCGACTAGCGGGGGGGCTTGATCTGGAGACCCAGTACTTC CASSPRLAGGLDLETQYF TRBV19 . TRBD2 TRBJ2-5
TGTGCCAGCAGCCAAGAAGCTCCCCTAGCGTGGAGTTATGGCTACACCTTC CASSQEAPLAWSYGYTF TRBV4-2 many . TRBJ1-2
TGCGCCAGCAGCCTCGTCTACAATGAGCAGTTCTTC CASSLVYNEQFF TRBV5-1 . . TRBJ2-1
TGTGCCAGCGAGCCAGTAGCCAAAAACATTCAGTACTTC CASEPVAKNIQYF TRBV6-5 . . TRBJ2-4
TGTGCCAGCAGCGGACGGGACAATGAGCAGTTCTTC CASSGRDNEQFF TRBV9 . . TRBJ2-1
TGTGCCTGGAGCTACGACATGGTCACCTACAATGAGCAGTTCTTC CAWSYDMVTYNEQFF TRBV30 . . TRBJ2-1
TGTGCCAGCAGCCAAATTTCCGAAGGGAAGGCCGGGGAGCTGTTTTTT CASSQISEGKAGELFF TRBV3-1/TRBV3-2 . . TRBJ2-2
TGTGCCACCAGCAGAGATATGGGCGACAATGAGCAGTTCTTC CATSRDMGDNEQFF TRBV15 . . TRBJ2-1
TGTGCCAGCAGCCCCCTCGCGCCCAATGAGCAGTTCTTC CASSPLAPNEQFF TRBV7-9 few . TRBJ2-1
TGTGCCACAGGTGGGGGGGCCTATGCAGGCGAGCAGTACTTC CATGGGAYAGEQYF TRBV19 . . TRBJ2-7
TGTGCCAGCAGCCCCCTCCTTATCACCGGGGAGCTGTTTTTT CASSPLLITGELFF TRBV3-1/TRBV3-2 once . TRBJ2-2
TGTGCCAGCAGCAAAGAGGACAGGGCCGAACCACACAATACGCAGTATTTT CASSKEDRAEPHNTQYF TRBV21-1 . . TRBJ2-3
TGTGCCAGCAGCCAAGGGAGATGGGGGGGTGAAGCTTTCTTT CASSQGRWGGEAFF TRBV3-1/TRBV3-2 . . TRBJ1-1
TGTGCCAGCAGCGCCTCCCTAGGACAGGGAAAAGAGACCCAGTACTTC CASSASLGQGKETQYF TRBV9 . TRBD1 TRBJ2-5
TGCGCCAGCAGCCAAAAGGGGGTGGGGAGGGGCACAGATACGCAGTATTTT CASSQKGVGRGTDTQYF TRBV4-1 . . TRBJ2-3
TGTGCCAGTAGTATGATTGATGTCTACAGGACGAATCAGCCCCAGCATTTT CASSMIDVYRTNQPQHF TRBV19 once . TRBJ1-5
TGTGCCAGCAGACAAGGACAGGGCCAATATAGCAATCAGCCCCAGCATTTT CASRQGQGQYSNQPQHF TRBV25-1 . TRBD1 TRBJ1-5
TGTGCCAGCAGCCTACCGACAGGGACCACCGGGGAGCTGTTTTTT CASSLPTGTTGELFF TRBV11-1 few TRBD1 TRBJ2-2
TGTGCCAGCAGTAACAGGGACCAAATCTACGAGCAGTACTTC CASSNRDQIYEQYF TRBV6-2/TRBV6-3 once . TRBJ2-7
TGCGCCAGCAGCCAAGTCCGTGCAAACTATGGCTACACCTTC CASSQVRANYGYTF TRBV4-1 . . TRBJ1-2